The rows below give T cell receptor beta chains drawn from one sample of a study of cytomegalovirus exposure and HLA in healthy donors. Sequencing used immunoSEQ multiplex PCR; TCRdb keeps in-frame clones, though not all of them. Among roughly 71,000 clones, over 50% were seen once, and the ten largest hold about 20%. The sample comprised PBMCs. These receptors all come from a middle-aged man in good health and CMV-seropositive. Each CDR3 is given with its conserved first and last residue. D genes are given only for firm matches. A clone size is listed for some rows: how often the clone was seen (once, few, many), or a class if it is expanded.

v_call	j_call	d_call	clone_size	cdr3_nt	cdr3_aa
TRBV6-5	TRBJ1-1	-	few	TGTGCCAGCAGTTACGCGGGTACTAACACTGAAGCTTTCTTT	CASSYAGTNTEAFF
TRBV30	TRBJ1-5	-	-	TGTGCCTGGAGTGTACATGGCAATCAGCCCCAGCATTTT	CAWSVHGNQPQHF
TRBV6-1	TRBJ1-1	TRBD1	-	TGTGCCAGCAGCGATGGGACAGAATCTAAAGCTTTCTTT	CASSDGTESKAFF
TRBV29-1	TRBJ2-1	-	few	TGCAGCGTAACACCGACCTACAATGAGCAGTTCTTC	CSVTPTYNEQFF
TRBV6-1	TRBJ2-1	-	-	TGTGCCAGCAGTGAGGGACTGACTAACTCCTACAATGAGCAGTTCTTC	CASSEGLTNSYNEQFF
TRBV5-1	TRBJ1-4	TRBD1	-	TGCGCCAGCAGCTTAAACAGGGGTTCGACTAATGAAAAACTGTTTTTT	CASSLNRGSTNEKLFF
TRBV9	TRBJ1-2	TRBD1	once	TGTGCCAGCAGCAACCGGGACAGGGTTAACTATGGCTACACCTTC	CASSNRDRVNYGYTF
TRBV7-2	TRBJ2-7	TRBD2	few	TGTGCCAGCAGCTTACTACTAGCGGGGGGATACGAGCAGTACTTC	CASSLLLAGGYEQYF
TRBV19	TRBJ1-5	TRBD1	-	TGTGCCAGTAGTATGGGGACAGGGTTGAATCAGCCCCAGCATTTT	CASSMGTGLNQPQHF
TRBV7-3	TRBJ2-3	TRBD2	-	TGTGCCAGCAGCTTAATTGGCGGGGGGGCTATCACAGATACGCAGTATTTT	CASSLIGGGAITDTQYF
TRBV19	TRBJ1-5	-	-	TGTGCCAGTAGTATACAGGGATATAGCAATCAGCCCCAGCATTTT	CASSIQGYSNQPQHF
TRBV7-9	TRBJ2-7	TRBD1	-	TGTGCCAGCAGCTCGGGACAGGTCCTTTCCTACGAGCAGTACTTC	CASSSGQVLSYEQYF
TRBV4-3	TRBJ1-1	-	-	TGCGCCAGCAGCCAAGACAGGAACACTGAAGCTTTCTTT	CASSQDRNTEAFF
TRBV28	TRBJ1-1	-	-	TGTGCCAGCAGTTTAACCCAGTTGAACACTGAAGCTTTCTTT	CASSLTQLNTEAFF
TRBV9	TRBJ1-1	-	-	TGTGCCAGCAGCGTACTGAGTTTGAACACTGAAGCTTTCTTT	CASSVLSLNTEAFF
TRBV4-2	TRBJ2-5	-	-	TGTGCCAGCAGCCAATCCATGAGAGAGACCCAGTACTTC	CASSQSMRETQYF
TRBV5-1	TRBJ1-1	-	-	TGCGCCAGCAGCTCCGGGACACGTTTTCCAACTGAAGCTTTCTTT	CASSSGTRFPTEAFF
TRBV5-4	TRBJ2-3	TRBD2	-	TGTGCCAGCACCCCGGGACTAGCGGGGGGGCAGGGCACAGATACGCAGTATTTT	CASTPGLAGGQGTDTQYF
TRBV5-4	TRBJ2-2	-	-	TGTGCCAGCAGCCAGACAGGACAAACGAACACCGGGGAGCTGTTTTTT	CASSQTGQTNTGELFF
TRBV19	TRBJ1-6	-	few	TGTGCCAGTAGGGGGAGTTCACCCCTCCACTTT	CASRGSSPLHF
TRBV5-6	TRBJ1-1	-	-	TGTGCCAGCAGCTTGCAGGGGAACACTGAAGCTTTCTTT	CASSLQGNTEAFF
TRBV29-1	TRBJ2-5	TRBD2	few	TGCAGCGTTGTGGGGACTAGTGCAAAGACCCAGTACTTC	CSVVGTSAKTQYF
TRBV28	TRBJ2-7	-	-	TGTGCCAGCGGCTCCTCCTACGAGCAGTACTTC	CASGSSYEQYF
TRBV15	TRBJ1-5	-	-	TGTGCCACCAGCAGAGAAATTCTTAGCAATCAGCCCCAGCATTTT	CATSREILSNQPQHF
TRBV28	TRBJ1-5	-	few	TGTGCCAGCAGTCCTACAGGGACACCTCTCGGCAATCAGCCCCAGCATTTT	CASSPTGTPLGNQPQHF
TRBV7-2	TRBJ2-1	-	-	TGTGCCAGCAGCTCGACGAGCGGCGGGATCAATGAGCAGTTCTTC	CASSSTSGGINEQFF
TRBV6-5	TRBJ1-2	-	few	TGTGCCAGCAGTCCGGGAGGGAGAGCTAACTATGGCTACACCTTC	CASSPGGRANYGYTF
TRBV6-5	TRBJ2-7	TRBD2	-	TGTGCCAGCAGACGGCTAGCGGGGGGGTATGAGCAGTACTTC	CASRRLAGGYEQYF
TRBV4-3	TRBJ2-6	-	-	TGCGCCAGCAGCCAAGATGGGAGGCCCCAGACCTCTGGGGCCAACGTCCTGACTTTC	CASSQDGRPQTSGANVLTF
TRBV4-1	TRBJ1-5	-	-	TGCGCCAGCAGCGAAGGCAGGGGTTCTGGCAGTAATACAGGTCAGCCCCAGCATTTT	CASSEGRGSGSNTGQPQHF
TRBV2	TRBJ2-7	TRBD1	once	TGTGCCAGCAGTGAAGCAGTGGACAGGGCCACCTACGAGCAGTACTTC	CASSEAVDRATYEQYF
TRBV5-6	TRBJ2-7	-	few	TGTGCCAGCAGCCAGAGGGGCAGGGGGGCCTACGAGCAGTACTTC	CASSQRGRGAYEQYF
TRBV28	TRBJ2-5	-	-	TGTGCCAGCAGTTTCCTGGAGACCCAGTACTTC	CASSFLETQYF
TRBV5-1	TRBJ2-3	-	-	TGCGCCAGCAGCTTCTTAACGGACAGCCTCACAGATACGCAGTATTTT	CASSFLTDSLTDTQYF
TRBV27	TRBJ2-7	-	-	TGTGCCAGCAGCGCCTACGAGCAGTACTTC	CASSAYEQYF
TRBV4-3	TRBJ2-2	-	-	TGCGCCAGCAGCCAAGAGAGTCAGGGTGGCGGGGAGCTGTTTTTT	CASSQESQGGGELFF
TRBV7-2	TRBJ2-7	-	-	TGTGCCAGCAGCTACAGGGTCGGCGACGAGCAGTACTTC	CASSYRVGDEQYF
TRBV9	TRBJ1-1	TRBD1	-	TGTGCCAGCAGCGTGACAGGGCAGGGGACTGAAGCTTTCTTT	CASSVTGQGTEAFF
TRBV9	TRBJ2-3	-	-	TGTGCCAGCAGCGTAGGCGGCAGCTACACAGATACGCAGTATTTT	CASSVGGSYTDTQYF
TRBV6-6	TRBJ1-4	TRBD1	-	TGTGCCAGCAGTTTAACAACAGGGGTTGAAAAACTGTTTTTT	CASSLTTGVEKLFF
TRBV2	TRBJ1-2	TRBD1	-	TGTGCCAGCAGTGCGCCGGGACAGGGTGGCTACACCTTC	CASSAPGQGGYTF
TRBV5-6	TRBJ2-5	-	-	TGTGCCAGCAGCTTGGCCAGTGAAGAGACCCAGTACTTC	CASSLASEETQYF
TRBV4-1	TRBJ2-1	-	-	TGCGCCAGCGGACATTCCGGGCGAAATGAGCAGTTCTTC	CASGHSGRNEQFF
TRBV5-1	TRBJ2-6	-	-	TGCGCCAGCAGTTCAACCCAGGGACTTGGGGCCAACGTCCTGACTTTC	CASSSTQGLGANVLTF
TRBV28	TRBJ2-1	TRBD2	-	TGTGCCAGCATTCTAGCGGGGGGGCGACATGAGCAGTTCTTC	CASILAGGRHEQFF
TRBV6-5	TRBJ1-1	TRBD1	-	TGTGCCAGCAGTTCGCCCGGGACAGGGAGGACTGAAGCTTTCTTT	CASSSPGTGRTEAFF
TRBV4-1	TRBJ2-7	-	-	TGCGCCAGCAGCCAAGGATCCGGTGCCGACGAGCAGTACTTC	CASSQGSGADEQYF
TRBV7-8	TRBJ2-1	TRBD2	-	TGTGCCAGCAGCCAGCAGCGGGGCCCCTACAATGAGCAGTTCTTC	CASSQQRGPYNEQFF
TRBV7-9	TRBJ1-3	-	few	TGTGCCAGCAGCTGGGCGGGGCGGCCGGACACCATATATTTT	CASSWAGRPDTIYF
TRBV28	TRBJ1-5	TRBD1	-	TGTGCCAGCAGCCCAAGGAACAGGGGCCAGCATTTT	CASSPRNRGQHF
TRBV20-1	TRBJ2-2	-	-	TGCAGTGCTAGTAGCACCGGGGAGCTGTTTTTT	CSASSTGELFF
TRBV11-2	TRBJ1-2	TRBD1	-	TGTGCCAGCAGACCGACAGGGACCAAGGTTGATGGCTACACCTTC	CASRPTGTKVDGYTF
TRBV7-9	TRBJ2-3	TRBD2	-	TGTGCCAGCCGGAGGGCGACTAGCGGGGGGGCATCAGATACGCAGTATTTT	CASRRATSGGASDTQYF